A selection of T cell receptor beta chains follows, all from one sample in a study of shared clonotypes between healthy human individuals. Produced via immunoSEQ multiplex PCR; TCRdb's table is partial and in-frame only. The table has about 700,000 clones, about 92% seen once. The specimen sequenced was naive CD8+ T cells sorted from blood. These receptors came from a man aged 25 to 40 in good health. Each CDR3 is given with its conserved first and last residue. D genes are given only for firm matches. Size tells how often a clone was seen (once, few, many) or the class of an expanded clone, and some rows leave it out.

TRBJ2-7 15 TRBV29-1 once TRBD2 TGCAGCGTTGAAGATGGAGAGCGGGAGACCTACGAGCAGTACTTC CSVEDGERETYEQYF
TRBJ2-7 19 TRBV27 NA TRBD2 TGTGCCAGCAGTTCCCCCTCAGGGACTAGCGGGAGTGTAAGCTACGAGCAGTACTTC CASSSPSGTSGSVSYEQYF
TRBJ2-3 14 TRBV7-2 NA NA TGTGCCAGCAGCCCCACGGGAGGCACAGATACGCAGTATTTT CASSPTGGTDTQYF
TRBJ2-7 13 TRBV28 NA NA TGTGCCAGCCGGGGGGACAGAGCCTACGAGCAGTACTTC CASRGDRAYEQYF
TRBJ1-1 14 TRBV7-7 NA NA TGTGCTAGCAGTCCTCTTCAGCAGAACACTGAAGCTTTCTTT CASSPLQQNTEAFF
TRBJ2-7 15 TRBV19 medium-sized NA TGTGCCAGTAGTCCAAAACTGGTCGGTTACTACGAGCAGTACTTC CASSPKLVGYYEQYF
TRBJ2-1 14 TRBV4-1 NA NA TGCGCCAGCAGCCAAGTGCCGGGATACAATGAGCAGTTCTTC CASSQVPGYNEQFF
TRBJ2-2 13 TRBV29-1 once TRBD1 TGCAGCGCTCGGACAGGGCCGTCCGGGGAGCTGTTTTTT CSARTGPSGELFF
TRBJ2-5 13 TRBV7-9 NA TRBD1 TGTGCCACCGGGACAGGTGAACAAGAGACCCAGTACTTC CATGTGEQETQYF
TRBJ2-3 17 TRBV7-2 NA TRBD2 TGTGCCAGCAGCTTAGCTGGCGGGACTAGGCGGTCAGATACGCAGTATTTT CASSLAGGTRRSDTQYF
TRBJ1-5 14 TRBV6-1 NA NA TGTGCCAGCAGTGCCAGGGGTAGCAATCAGCCCCAGCATTTT CASSARGSNQPQHF
TRBJ2-1 12 TRBV28 NA NA TGTGCCAGCAAGCAACGAGGGGATGAGCAGTTCTTC CASKQRGDEQFF
TRBJ2-2 13 TRBV11-2 NA NA TGTGCCAGCAGCTTACAGCACACCGGGGAGCTGTTTTTT CASSLQHTGELFF
TRBJ2-3 15 TRBV9 NA TRBD2 TGTGCCAGCAGCCGCGGCGGGAGGGGCACAGATACGCAGTATTTT CASSRGGRGTDTQYF
TRBJ2-3 15 TRBV5-1 NA TRBD2 TGCGCCAGCAGCTTCATAGCGGGAGGGCCGGATACGCAGTATTTT CASSFIAGGPDTQYF
TRBJ2-1 15 TRBV27 NA NA TGTGCCAGCAGCCCGGGGGGCGGGCAGTACAATGAGCAGTTCTTC CASSPGGGQYNEQFF
TRBJ2-1 17 TRBV19 NA TRBD2 TGTGCCAGTAGTCACGACCCTAGCGGGATCCTATACAATGAGCAGTTCTTC CASSHDPSGILYNEQFF
TRBJ1-3 15 TRBV14 NA NA TGTGCCAGCAGCCAAGACAGTTACTCTGGAAACACCATATATTTT CASSQDSYSGNTIYF
TRBJ1-3 14 TRBV13 NA NA TGTGCCAGCAGTACCGGTGTTGATGGAAACACCATATATTTT CASSTGVDGNTIYF
TRBJ2-5 13 TRBV6-5 once NA TGTGCCAGCAGCGACGGTAATTCGGAGACCCAGTACTTC CASSDGNSETQYF
TRBJ2-7 13 TRBV27 NA TRBD1 TGTGCCAGCAGTTTACAGGGGGCCTACGAGCAGTACTTC CASSLQGAYEQYF
TRBJ1-2 13 TRBV11-2 once NA TGTGCCAGCAGCTTAGGACCGAACTATGGCTACACCTTC CASSLGPNYGYTF
TRBJ1-3 14 TRBV30 NA NA TGTGCCTGGACTCTCCTTGGCCAGGGGTACACCATATATTTT CAWTLLGQGYTIYF